This is a list of T cell receptor beta chains from one sample in a study of cytomegalovirus exposure and HLA in healthy donors. Here immunoSEQ multiplex PCR was the method, and the copy in TCRdb shows in-frame clones only, minus some. There are 150,000 to 200,000 clones in the sample; roughly 84% occur only once, and 5% to 7.5% lies in the top ten. Input material: PBMCs. The receptors here all came from a man aged 50 to 59 in good health and CMV-seropositive. Each CDR3 is given with its conserved first and last residue. D genes are given only for firm matches. Clone size, where shown, is once, few, many, or a class for clones that have expanded.

NA	TRBV10-3	TRBJ1-5	TRBD1	15	CASDWTGGSNQPQHF
NA	TRBV5-4	TRBJ2-4	TRBD2	15	CASSYGTSGSNIQYF
NA	TRBV6-6	TRBJ1-1	NA	11	CASSPYTEAFF
NA	TRBV18	TRBJ2-1	TRBD1	16	CASSPRDRVGYNEQFF
NA	TRBV9	TRBJ1-2	TRBD1	15	CASSLRQGRKYGYTF
NA	TRBV11-3	TRBJ1-6	TRBD1	16	CASSLGLDRAAEPLHF
NA	TRBV19	TRBJ2-2	NA	14	CASGIRANTGELFF
NA	TRBV27	TRBJ1-2	NA	14	CASSLTGGKNGYTF
NA	TRBV27	TRBJ2-1	NA	15	CASSPWQGGYNEQFF
NA	TRBV25-1	TRBJ2-5	NA	13	CASSRQGGETQYF
NA	TRBV25-1	TRBJ2-3	NA	14	CASSESLTTDTQYF
NA	TRBV5-6	TRBJ1-2	NA	11	CASSRNYGYTF
NA	TRBV11-3	TRBJ1-6	NA	13	CASSSGFQSPLHF
few	TRBV6-1	TRBJ1-1	NA	10	CASSHLEAFF